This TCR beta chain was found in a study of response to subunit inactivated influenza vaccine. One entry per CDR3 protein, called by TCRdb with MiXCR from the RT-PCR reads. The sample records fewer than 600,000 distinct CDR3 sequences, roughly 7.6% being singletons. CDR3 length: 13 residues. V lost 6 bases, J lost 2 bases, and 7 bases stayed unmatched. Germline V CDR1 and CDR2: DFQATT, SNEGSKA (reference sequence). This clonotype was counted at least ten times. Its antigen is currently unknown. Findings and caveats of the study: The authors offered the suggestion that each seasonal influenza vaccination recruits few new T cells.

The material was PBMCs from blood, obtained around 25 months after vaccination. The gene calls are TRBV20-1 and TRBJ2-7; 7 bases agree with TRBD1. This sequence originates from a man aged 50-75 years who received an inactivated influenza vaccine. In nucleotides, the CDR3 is TGCAGTGCCGTAAAGGGACAGCCCTACGAGCAGTACTTC. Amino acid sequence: CSAVKGQPYEQYF.